Sequencing of this T cell receptor beta chain was carried out in a study of cytomegalovirus exposure and HLA in healthy donors. Study-level points and caveats: Both high specificity and high sensitivity reportedly marked the classifier's diagnosis of cytomegalovirus status.

The repertoire was sequenced with immunoSEQ multiplex PCR; TCRdb's copy has only in-frame clones and lacks some. Among about 140,000 clones listed, approximately 85% were seen once. The donors were part of the validation cohort of roughly 130 subjects. That cohort was separate from the first cohort, which comprised fewer than 800 subjects. A note on this clone: The antigen remains unidentified.

Germline V CDR1 and CDR2: SGHDT, YYEEEE. The CDR3 has 16 residues. Trimming at V came to 0 bases and at J to 3 bases, leaving 6 bases not matched to a gene. Sequenced: PBMCs. The TCR comes from a woman younger than 45 in good health and CMV-seronegative. This sequence joins TRBV5-6 and TRBJ2-7; 10 nucleotides agree with TRBD2. The CDR3 loop reads CASSLELAGTYYEQYF. The CDR3 DNA follows: TGTGCCAGCAGCTTGGAACTAGCGGGGACCTACTACGAGCAGTACTTC.